The 18 T cell receptor beta chains below all came from one sample that was sequenced in a study of post-analysis software for immune sequencing data. Whole-study results and caveats: Controls showed lower frequencies than patients for roughly five TRBV segments, and TRBV5-6, TRBV5-1 and TRBV20-1 were among these.

No antigens are known for them. Unique molecular identifiers were present in the TCR beta cDNA libraries. TCRdb re-derived calls from the PCR reads in MiXCR, one entry per CDR3 protein. The data show approximately 570,000 distinct CDR3 sequences, with roughly 45% seen just once and more than 1.5% held by the top ten. The sequencing input was blood. These receptors were collected from a girl aged 5-17 years with multiple sclerosis.

This clonotype has only a few counts. The gene calls are TRBV4-1 and TRBJ2-1; TRBD1 agrees at 7 bases. CDR3 length equals 14 residues. V was clipped by 4 bases and J by 9 bases; unmatched bases: 9. CDR1 is MGHRA, CDR2 YSYEKL, per germline. CDR3 amino acids: CASSPPGGNLEQFF. In nucleotides, the CDR3 is TGCGCCAGCAGCCCGCCAGGGGGAAACCTTGAGCAGTTCTTC.

The rearrangement joins TRBV12-3 or TRBV12-4 to TRBJ2-3; TRBD1 matches at 8 bases. The CDR3 extends over 13 amino acids. Trimming cost V 8 bases and J 13 bases; bases outside gene matches: 14. CDR3 sequence reads: CASRPGGTDAKYF. CDR3 in DNA: TGTGCCAGCCGTCCAGGGGGCACAGATGCGAAGTATTTT.

The V and J genes are TRBV10-3 and TRBJ2-3; 11 bases are a match to TRBD2. Germline CDR1 reads ENHRY; CDR2 reads SYGVKD. The CDR3 spans 16 residues. The V and J ends lost 0 bases and 2 bases, in that order; junction bases with no gene match: 1. The CDR3 nucleotides read TGTGCCATCAGTGAGTCGACTAGCGGGACCACAGATACGCAGTATTTT. This encodes CAISESTSGTTDTQYF.

This chain connects TRBV3-1 to TRBJ2-5, with 7 positions matching TRBD1. Germline-derived CDR1 and CDR2 are LGHDT and YNNKEL (reference sequence). The CDR3 has 15 amino acids. V shed 0 bases and J 2 bases; nucleotides not matched to a gene: 3. Here the CDR3 DNA reads TGTGCCAGCAGCCAAGAGCAGGGGGAACAAGAGACCCAGTACTTC. Translation gives CASSQEQGEQETQYF.

A few counts support this clonotype. This chain uses TRBV12-3 or TRBV12-4 with TRBJ1-2; 7 positions match TRBD1. The V and J ends lost 2 bases and 4 bases, in that order; junction bases with no gene match: 7. The CDR3 is 15 amino acids. The CDR3 is CASSLTGVGGYGYTF. The DNA of the CDR3 is TGTGCCAGCAGTTTAACAGGGGTTGGAGGCTATGGCTACACCTTC.

There are a few counts of this clonotype. This chain connects TRBV3-1 to TRBJ1-6; D perhaps matches TRBD1 (5 bases). The CDR3 extends over 15 amino acids. Trimming pared 0 bases from V and 9 bases from J, leaving 12 bases between. Germline CDR1 and CDR2: LGHDT and YNNKEL (reference sequence). The CDR3 DNA reads TGTGCCAGCAGCCAAGATCGCCAGGGCAGTTCACCCCTCCACTTT. It is translated as CASSQDRQGSSPLHF.

V and J are TRBV7-9 and TRBJ1-5; D remains ambiguous. Germline CDR1 reads SEHNR; CDR2 reads FQNEAQ (reference sequence). V lost 5 bases and J 6 bases, leaving 17 bases between the germline ends. This CDR3 is built from 15 residues. The CDR3 DNA follows: TGTGCCAGCAGCCCAGGCTTGGGCGGCGCTCAGCCCCAGCATTTT. It specifies CASSPGLGGAQPQHF.

The chain uses TRBV5-1 and TRBJ1-6; D possibly corresponds to TRBD1 (6 bases). The CDR3 consists of 13 residues. V was clipped by 8 bases and J by 9 bases, with 15 bases between them. Germline CDR1 reads SGHRS; CDR2 reads YFSETQ. In DNA form, the CDR3 reads TGCGCCAGGGGTTCAGGGGCGGGTTCACCCCTCCACTTT. Its protein is CARGSGAGSPLHF.

Only a few counts were recorded for this clonotype. This chain links TRBV12-3 or TRBV12-4 with TRBJ2-7, with TRBD2 matching over 7 bases. V was clipped by 2 bases and J by 4 bases; unmatched bases: 14. CDR3 size: 17 residues. In DNA form, the CDR3 reads TGTGCCAGCAGTTTACCCTCGCGGGAGCCGCTCGTATACGAGCAGTACTTC. Amino acid sequence: CASSLPSREPLVYEQYF.

This clonotype was found a few times. This chain links TRBV10-1 with TRBJ2-1; TRBD2 agrees at 7 bases. This CDR3 is built from 13 residues. Trimming took 4 bases from V and 10 from J; bases not matched to a gene: 7. Germline V gene lookup returns CDR1 WNHNN and CDR2 SYGVQD (reference sequence). This chain's CDR3 is CASSGRLAREQFF. Written as DNA, the CDR3 is TGCGCCAGCAGTGGCCGACTAGCCCGGGAGCAGTTCTTC.

This clonotype was seen only a few times. The V gene is TRBV9, the J gene TRBJ2-7; D possibly corresponds to TRBD2 (6 bases). The CDR3 runs 14 residues. V lost 3 bases, J lost 3 bases, and 13 bases lay in between. Germline-derived CDR1 and CDR2 are SGDLS and YYNGEE. This CDR3 reads CASSAGTRDYEQYF. CDR3 coding DNA: TGTGCCAGCAGCGCCGGGACGCGGGACTACGAGCAGTACTTC.

The V gene is TRBV29-1, the J gene TRBJ2-1, with 14 bases matching TRBD2. The V and J ends lost 7 bases and 10 bases, in that order; junction bases with no gene match: 6. The CDR3 spans 13 residues. The V gene's germline CDR1 is SQVTM and CDR2 ANQGSEA. The CDR3 region has the DNA TGCAGCGCTAGACTAGCGGGAGGGGAAGAGCAGTTCTTC. As protein: CSARLAGGEEQFF.

V and J are TRBV12-3 or TRBV12-4 and TRBJ2-4; D is undetermined. This CDR3 has 13 residues. V lost 10 bases and J lost 0, with 10 bases in between. CDR3 bases: TGTGCCACCCATGGGCTAGCCAAAAACATTCAGTACTTC. As protein: CATHGLAKNIQYF.

The gene calls are TRBV12-3 or TRBV12-4 and TRBJ2-7; tentative D call: TRBD2 (5 bases). This CDR3 region has 12 residues. Trimming removed 5 bases from V and 3 bases from J, with 8 bases in between. CDR3 coding DNA: TGTGCCAGCAGTCAACGGGGCTACGAGCAGTACTTC. This encodes CASSQRGYEQYF.

This chain links TRBV20-1 with TRBJ1-1; the D is unclear. The CDR3 has 14 amino acids. CDR1 and CDR2 (germline): DFQATT, SNEGSKA (reference sequence). V was cut by 6 bases and J by 1 base, with 15 bases left in between. The CDR3 region has the DNA TGCAGTGCAAGAATGGGCCGTTCGAACACTGAAGCTTTCTTT. Protein sequence: CSARMGRSNTEAFF.

The rearrangement links TRBV20-1 to TRBJ1-2; unclear D gene. Trimming stripped 3 bases from V and 8 bases from J, with 10 bases between. The CDR3 sequence is 11 residues long. Per germline, CDR1 DFQATT and CDR2 SNEGSKA (reference sequence). The CDR3 sequence: CSARPTAGYTF. The CDR3 nucleotides are TGCAGTGCTAGGCCCACAGCCGGCTACACCTTC.

V gene TRBV25-1 combines with J gene TRBJ2-3; 7 bases align to TRBD2. From germline, CDR1 is MGHDK and CDR2 SYGVNS. The CDR3 has 15 residues. V gave up 7 bases and J gave up 2 bases; unmatched junction bases: 9. DNA for the CDR3: TGTGCCAGCAACCCTGCTAGCGGTATCACAGATACGCAGTATTTT. It is translated as CASNPASGITDTQYF.

The chain couples TRBV11-2 to TRBJ2-3; D is ambiguous. Germline V lookup: CDR1 SGHAT, CDR2 FQNNGV. The CDR3 is 16 amino acids. Trimming pared 6 bases from V and 5 bases from J, leaving 21 bases between. For the CDR3, the DNA is TGTGCCAGCAGGTCCCCTAAAGGGTTTCATAAAGATACGCAGTATTTT. It yields the protein CASRSPKGFHKDTQYF. The full variable domain, with the rest looked up from reference TRBV11-2 and TRBJ2-3, is EAGVAQSPRYKIIEKRQSVAFWCNPISGHATLYWYQQILGQGPKLLIQFQNNGVVDDSQLPKDRFSAERLKGVDSTLKIQPAKLEDSAVYLCASRSPKGFHKDTQYFGPGTRLTVL.